One T cell receptor (beta chain) is described in this entry. No antigen is known for it. The entry originates in a study of vaccination and CD4 T cells after COVID-19. Germline values: CDR1 MNHNS, CDR2 SASEGT. This CDR3 spans 14 amino acids. V lost 6 bases and J lost 8; bases outside the gene matches: 8. Sequencing of the DNA from cultured CD4+ T cells was carried out with the Oncomine TCR Beta short-read assay. Investigators obtained genomic DNA by extraction from cultured CD4+ T cells. TCRdb fed the PCR reads into MiXCR, producing one record per CDR3 protein. Here the sample spans some 11,000 distinct CDR3 sequences, about 40% being singletons. Treatment specified: roughly 10-day PBMC culture with coronavirus spike peptide pools or control peptides (ViraFEST assay).

The rearrangement uses TRBV6-1 and TRBJ2-1, with 9 bases fitting TRBD2. The clonotype comes from a human donor who had recovered from COVID-19. The sample taken for sequencing was CD4+ T cells from blood, cultured in vitro. CDR3 protein: CASSPGGGVDEQFF. In DNA, the CDR3 is TGTGCCAGCAGCCCCGGCGGGGGGGTCGATGAGCAGTTCTTC.